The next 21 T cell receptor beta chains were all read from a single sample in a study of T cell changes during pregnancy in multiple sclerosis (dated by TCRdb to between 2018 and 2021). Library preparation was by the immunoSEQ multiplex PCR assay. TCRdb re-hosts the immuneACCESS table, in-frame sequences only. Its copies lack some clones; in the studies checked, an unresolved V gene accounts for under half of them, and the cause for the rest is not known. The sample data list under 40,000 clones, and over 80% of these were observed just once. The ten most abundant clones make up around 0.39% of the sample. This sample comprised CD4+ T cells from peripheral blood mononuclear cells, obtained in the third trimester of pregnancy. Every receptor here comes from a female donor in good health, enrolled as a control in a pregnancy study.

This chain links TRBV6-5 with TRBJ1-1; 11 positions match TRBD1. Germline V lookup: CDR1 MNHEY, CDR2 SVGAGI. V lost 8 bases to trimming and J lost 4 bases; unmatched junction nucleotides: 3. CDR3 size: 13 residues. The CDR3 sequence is CASVDRGLTEAFF. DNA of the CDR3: TGTGCCAGCGTGGACAGGGGGCTCACTGAAGCTTTCTTT.

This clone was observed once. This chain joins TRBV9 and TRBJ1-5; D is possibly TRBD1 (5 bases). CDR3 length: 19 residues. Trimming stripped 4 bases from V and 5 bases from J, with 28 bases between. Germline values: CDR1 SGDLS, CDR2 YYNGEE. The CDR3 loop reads CASSSRRRWGAPSYQPQHF. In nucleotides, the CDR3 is TGTGCCAGCAGCTCAAGGCGGCGATGGGGCGCCCCCTCATATCAGCCCCAGCATTTT.

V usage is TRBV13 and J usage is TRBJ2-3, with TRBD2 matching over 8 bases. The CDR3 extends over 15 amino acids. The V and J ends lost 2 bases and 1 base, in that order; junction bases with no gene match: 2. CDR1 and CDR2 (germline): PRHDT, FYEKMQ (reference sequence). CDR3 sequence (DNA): TGTGCCAGCAGCTTACGGCGGGAGGGCACAGATACGCAGTATTTT. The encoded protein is CASSLRREGTDTQYF.

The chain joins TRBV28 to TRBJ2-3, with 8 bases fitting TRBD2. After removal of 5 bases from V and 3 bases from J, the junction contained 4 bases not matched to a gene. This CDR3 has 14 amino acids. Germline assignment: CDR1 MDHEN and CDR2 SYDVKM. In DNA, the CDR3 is TGTGCCAGCAGTCCCGGGAGGGTGACAGATACGCAGTATTTT. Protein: CASSPGRVTDTQYF.

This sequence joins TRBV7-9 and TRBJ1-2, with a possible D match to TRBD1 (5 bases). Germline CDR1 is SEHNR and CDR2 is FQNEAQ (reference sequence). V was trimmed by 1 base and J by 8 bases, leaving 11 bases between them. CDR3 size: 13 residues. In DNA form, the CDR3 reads TGTGCCAGCAGCTTAGAGACAGCTCAAGGCTACACCTTC. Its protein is CASSLETAQGYTF.

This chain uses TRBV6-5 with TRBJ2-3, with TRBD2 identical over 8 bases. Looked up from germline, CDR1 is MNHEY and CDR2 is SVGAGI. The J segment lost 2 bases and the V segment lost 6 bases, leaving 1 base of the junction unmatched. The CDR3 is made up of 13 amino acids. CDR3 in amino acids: CASRTSVTDTQYF. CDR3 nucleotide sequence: TGTGCCAGCAGGACTAGCGTCACAGATACGCAGTATTTT.

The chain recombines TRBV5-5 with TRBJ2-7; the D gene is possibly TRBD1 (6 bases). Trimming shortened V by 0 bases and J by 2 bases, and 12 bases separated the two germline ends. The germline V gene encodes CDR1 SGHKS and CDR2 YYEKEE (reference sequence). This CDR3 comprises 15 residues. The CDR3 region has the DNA TGTGCCAGCAGCTTGGAATGGGGACAAACCTACGAGCAGTACTTC. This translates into CASSLEWGQTYEQYF. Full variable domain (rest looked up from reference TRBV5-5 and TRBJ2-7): DAGVTQSPTHLIKTRGQQVTLRCSPISGHKSVSWYQQVLGQGPQFIFQYYEKEERGRGNFPDRFSARQFPNYSSELNVNALLLGDSALYLCASSLEWGQTYEQYFGPGTRLTVT.

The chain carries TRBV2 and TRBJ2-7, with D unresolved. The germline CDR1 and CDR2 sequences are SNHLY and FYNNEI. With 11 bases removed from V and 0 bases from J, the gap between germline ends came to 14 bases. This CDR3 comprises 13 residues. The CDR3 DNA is TGTGCCGGCTCCGGGTTAAGCTCCTACGAGCAGTACTTC. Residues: CAGSGLSSYEQYF.

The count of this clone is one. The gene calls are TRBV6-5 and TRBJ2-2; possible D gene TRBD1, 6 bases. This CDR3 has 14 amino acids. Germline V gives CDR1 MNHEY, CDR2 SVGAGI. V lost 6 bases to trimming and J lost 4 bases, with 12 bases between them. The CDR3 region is CASSYGQLTGELFF. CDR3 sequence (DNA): TGTGCCAGCAGCTACGGACAGCTCACCGGGGAGCTGTTTTTT.

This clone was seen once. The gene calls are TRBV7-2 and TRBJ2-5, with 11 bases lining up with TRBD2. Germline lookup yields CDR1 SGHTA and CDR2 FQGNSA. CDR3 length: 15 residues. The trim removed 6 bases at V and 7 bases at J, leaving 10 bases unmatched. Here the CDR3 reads CASRTGLAVRGTQYF. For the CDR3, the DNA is TGTGCCAGCAGAACGGGACTAGCGGTTAGGGGGACCCAGTACTTC.

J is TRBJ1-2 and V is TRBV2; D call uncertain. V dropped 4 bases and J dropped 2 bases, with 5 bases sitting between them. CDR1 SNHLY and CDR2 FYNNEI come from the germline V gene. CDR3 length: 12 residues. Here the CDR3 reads CASSVRNYGYTF. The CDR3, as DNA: TGTGCCAGCAGTGTCAGGAACTATGGCTACACCTTC.

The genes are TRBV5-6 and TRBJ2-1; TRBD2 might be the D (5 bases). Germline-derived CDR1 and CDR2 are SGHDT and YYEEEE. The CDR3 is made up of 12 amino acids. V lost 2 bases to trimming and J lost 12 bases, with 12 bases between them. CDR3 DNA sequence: TGTGCCAGCAGCTTCGAGGACTTTGGGCAGTTCTTC. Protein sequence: CASSFEDFGQFF.

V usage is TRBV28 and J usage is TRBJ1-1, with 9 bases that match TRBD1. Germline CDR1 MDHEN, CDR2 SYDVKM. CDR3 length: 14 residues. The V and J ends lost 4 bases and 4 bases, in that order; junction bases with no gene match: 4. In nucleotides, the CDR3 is TGTGCCAGCAGTTGGGACAGGGTACTCACTGAAGCTTTCTTT. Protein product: CASSWDRVLTEAFF.

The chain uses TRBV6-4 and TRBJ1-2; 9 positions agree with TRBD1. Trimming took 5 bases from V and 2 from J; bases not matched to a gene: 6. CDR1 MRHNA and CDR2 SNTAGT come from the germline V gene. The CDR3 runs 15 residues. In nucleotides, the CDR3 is TGTGCCAGCAGTTTGGAAGGACAGGGGAACTATGGCTACACCTTC. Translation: CASSLEGQGNYGYTF.

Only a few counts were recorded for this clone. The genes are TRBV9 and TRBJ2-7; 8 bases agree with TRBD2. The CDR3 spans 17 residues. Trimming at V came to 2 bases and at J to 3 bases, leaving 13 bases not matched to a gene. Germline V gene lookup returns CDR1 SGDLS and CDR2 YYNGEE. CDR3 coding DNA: TGTGCCAGCAGCGTGGAAGCAGCGGGAGTAACTATCTACGAGCAGTACTTC. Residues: CASSVEAAGVTIYEQYF.

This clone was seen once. The CDR3 here is CASSTGQPSFYEQYF. The CDR3 nucleotides are TGTGCCAGCAGTACGGGACAGCCGAGCTTCTACGAGCAGTACTTC. The chain combines TRBV6-5 with TRBJ2-7; 7 bases align to TRBD1. The V and J ends lost 5 bases and 3 bases, in that order; junction bases with no gene match: 10. The CDR3 is made up of 15 amino acids. Looked up from germline, CDR1 is MNHEY and CDR2 is SVGAGI.

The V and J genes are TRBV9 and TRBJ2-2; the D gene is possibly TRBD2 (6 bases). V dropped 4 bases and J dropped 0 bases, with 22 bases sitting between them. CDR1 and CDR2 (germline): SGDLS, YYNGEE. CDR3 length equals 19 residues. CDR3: CASSPRVAAVFANTGELFF. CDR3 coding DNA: TGTGCCAGCAGCCCCCGAGTAGCGGCGGTATTCGCGAACACCGGGGAGCTGTTTTTT.

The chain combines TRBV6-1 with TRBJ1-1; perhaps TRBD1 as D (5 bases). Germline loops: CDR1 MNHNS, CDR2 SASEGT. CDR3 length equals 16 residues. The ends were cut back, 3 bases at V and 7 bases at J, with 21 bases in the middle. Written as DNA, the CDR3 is TGTGCCAGCAGTGACAGTGGGAAAGGGGCGGCAGTTGAAGCTTTCTTT. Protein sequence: CASSDSGKGAAVEAFF.

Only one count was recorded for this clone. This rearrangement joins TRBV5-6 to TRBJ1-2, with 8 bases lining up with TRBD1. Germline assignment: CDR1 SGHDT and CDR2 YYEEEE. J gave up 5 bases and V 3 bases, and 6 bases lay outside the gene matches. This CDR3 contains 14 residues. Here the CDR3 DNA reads TGTGCCAGCAGCTATGGACAGGGTGGGTATGGCTACACCTTC. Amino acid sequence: CASSYGQGGYGYTF.

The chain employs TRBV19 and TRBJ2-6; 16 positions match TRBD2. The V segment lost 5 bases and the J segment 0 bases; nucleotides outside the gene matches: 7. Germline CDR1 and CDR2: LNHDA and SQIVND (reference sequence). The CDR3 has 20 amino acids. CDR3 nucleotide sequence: TGTGCCAGTAGTCCGGCAGGGACTAGCGGGAGGGCCTCTGGGGCCAACGTCCTGACTTTC. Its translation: CASSPAGTSGRASGANVLTF. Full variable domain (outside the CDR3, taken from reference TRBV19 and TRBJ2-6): DGGITQSPKYLFRKEGQNVTLSCEQNLNHDAMYWYRQDPGQGLRLIYYSQIVNDFQKGDIAEGYSVSREKKESFPLTVTSAQKNPTAFYLCASSPAGTSGRASGANVLTFGAGSRLTVL.

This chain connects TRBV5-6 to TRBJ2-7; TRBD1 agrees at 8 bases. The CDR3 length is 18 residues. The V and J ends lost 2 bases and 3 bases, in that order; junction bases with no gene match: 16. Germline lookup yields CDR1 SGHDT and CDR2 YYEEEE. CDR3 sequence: CASSFGGTGFGGGYEQYF. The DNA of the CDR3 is TGTGCCAGCAGCTTCGGAGGGACAGGATTTGGAGGAGGCTACGAGCAGTACTTC.